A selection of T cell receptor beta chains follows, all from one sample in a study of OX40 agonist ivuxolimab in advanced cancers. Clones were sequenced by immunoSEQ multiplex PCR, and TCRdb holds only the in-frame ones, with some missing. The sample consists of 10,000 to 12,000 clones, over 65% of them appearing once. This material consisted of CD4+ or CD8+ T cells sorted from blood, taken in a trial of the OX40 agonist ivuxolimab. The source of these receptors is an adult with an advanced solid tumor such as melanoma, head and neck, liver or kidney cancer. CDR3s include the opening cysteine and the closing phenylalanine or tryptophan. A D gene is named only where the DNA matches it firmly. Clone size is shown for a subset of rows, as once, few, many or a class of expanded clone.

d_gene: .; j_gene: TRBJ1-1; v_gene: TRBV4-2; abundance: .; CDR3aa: CASSPWTEKAFF; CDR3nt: TGTGCCAGCAGCCCCTGGACAGAAAAAGCTTTCTTT
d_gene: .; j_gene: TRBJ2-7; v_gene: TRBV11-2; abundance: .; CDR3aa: CASRTWVDDDYEQYF; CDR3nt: TGTGCCAGCAGGACTTGGGTGGACGATGACTACGAGCAGTACTTC
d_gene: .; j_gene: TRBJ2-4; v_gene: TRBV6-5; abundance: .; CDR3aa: CASSYGTSSSIQYF; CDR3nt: TGTGCCAGCAGTTACGGCACCTCCAGTAGCATTCAGTACTTC
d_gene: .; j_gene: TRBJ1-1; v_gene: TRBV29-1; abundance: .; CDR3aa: CSVEDGANTEAFF; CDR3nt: TGCAGCGTTGAAGATGGGGCAAACACTGAAGCTTTCTTT
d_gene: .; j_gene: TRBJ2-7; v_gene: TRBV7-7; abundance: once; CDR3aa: CASSQGAGQYYEQYF; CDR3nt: TGTGCCAGCAGCCAGGGCGCAGGTCAATACTACGAGCAGTACTTC
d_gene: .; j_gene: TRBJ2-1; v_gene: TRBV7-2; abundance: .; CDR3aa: CASSLSGVSPYNEQFF; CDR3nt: TGTGCCAGCAGTCTCTCGGGAGTCTCCCCCTACAATGAGCAGTTCTTC
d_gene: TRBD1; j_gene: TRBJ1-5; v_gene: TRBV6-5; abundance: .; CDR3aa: CASSPRTGGNQPQHF; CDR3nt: TGTGCCAGCAGCCCTCGGACAGGGGGAAATCAGCCCCAGCATTTT
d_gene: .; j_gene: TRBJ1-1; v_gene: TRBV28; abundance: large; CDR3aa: CASSRNTGYWNTEAFF; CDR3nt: TGTGCCAGCAGCCGGAACACAGGGTATTGGAACACTGAAGCTTTCTTT
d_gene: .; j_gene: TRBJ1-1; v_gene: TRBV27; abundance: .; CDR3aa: CASSLSTGWTEAFF; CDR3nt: TGTGCCAGCAGTTTATCTACAGGGTGGACTGAAGCTTTCTTT
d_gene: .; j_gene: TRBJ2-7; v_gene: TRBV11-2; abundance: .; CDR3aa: CASSSPSGRDYEQYF; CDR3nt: TGTGCCAGCAGCTCCCCGTCGGGAAGAGACTACGAGCAGTACTTC
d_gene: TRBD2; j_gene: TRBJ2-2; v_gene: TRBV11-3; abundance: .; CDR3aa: CAITGREEDTGELFF; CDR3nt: TGTGCCATCACCGGGCGGGAGGAGGACACCGGGGAGCTGTTTTTT
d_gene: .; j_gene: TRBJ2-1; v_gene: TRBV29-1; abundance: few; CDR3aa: CSAIGGDTNEQFF; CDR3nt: TGCAGCGCCATTGGCGGCGATACCAATGAGCAGTTCTTC
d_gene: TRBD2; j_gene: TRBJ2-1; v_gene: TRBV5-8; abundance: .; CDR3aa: CASSLHSGEYNEQFF; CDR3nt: TGTGCCAGCAGCTTGCATAGCGGGGAGTACAATGAGCAGTTCTTC
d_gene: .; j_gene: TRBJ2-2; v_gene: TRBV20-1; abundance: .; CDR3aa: CRDPRRELFF; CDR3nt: TGCCGAGACCCCAGGCGGGAGCTGTTTTTT
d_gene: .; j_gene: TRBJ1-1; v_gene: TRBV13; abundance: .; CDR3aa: CASSFDVFAEAFF; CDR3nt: TGTGCCAGCAGCTTCGATGTTTTCGCTGAAGCTTTCTTT
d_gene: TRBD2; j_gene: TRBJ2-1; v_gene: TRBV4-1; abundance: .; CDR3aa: CASSSQPGRSDNEQFF; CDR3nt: TGCGCCAGCAGCTCACAACCCGGGAGGTCCGACAATGAGCAGTTCTTC
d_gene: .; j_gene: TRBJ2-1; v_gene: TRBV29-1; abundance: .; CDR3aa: CSVRIKGGGFYNEQFF; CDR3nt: TGCAGCGTGCGGATCAAGGGAGGAGGGTTTTACAATGAGCAGTTCTTC
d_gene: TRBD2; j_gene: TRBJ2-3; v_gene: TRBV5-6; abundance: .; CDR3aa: CASSTSGRYTDTQYF; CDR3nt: TGTGCCAGCAGCACTAGCGGGAGGTACACAGATACGCAGTATTTT
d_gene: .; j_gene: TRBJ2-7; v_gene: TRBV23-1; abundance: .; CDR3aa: CASSQSWLGQAYEQYF; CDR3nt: TGCGCCAGCAGTCAATCATGGTTGGGGCAGGCCTACGAGCAGTACTTC
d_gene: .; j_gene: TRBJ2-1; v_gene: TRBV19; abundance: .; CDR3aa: CASINGGSKFF; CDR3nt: TGTGCCAGTATAAACGGGGGCAGCAAGTTCTTC
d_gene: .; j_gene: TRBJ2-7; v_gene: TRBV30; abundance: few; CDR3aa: CAWSLGVREQYF; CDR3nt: TGTGCCTGGAGTTTAGGAGTTCGGGAGCAGTACTTC
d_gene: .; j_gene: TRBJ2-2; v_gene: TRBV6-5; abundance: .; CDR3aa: CASSYTEGPHTGELFF; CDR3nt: TGTGCCAGCAGTTACACAGAGGGGCCCCACACCGGGGAGCTGTTTTTT
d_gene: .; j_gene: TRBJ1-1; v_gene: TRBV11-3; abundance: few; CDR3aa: CASSQEGAAGLNTEAFF; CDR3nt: TGTGCCAGCAGCCAAGAAGGTGCGGCAGGGTTGAACACTGAAGCTTTCTTT
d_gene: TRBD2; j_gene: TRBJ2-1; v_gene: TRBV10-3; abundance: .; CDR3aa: CAIGAGGGSYNEQFF; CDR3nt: TGTGCCATCGGGGCAGGCGGGGGTTCCTACAATGAGCAGTTCTTC
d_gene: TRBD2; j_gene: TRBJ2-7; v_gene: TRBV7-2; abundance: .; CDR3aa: CASSSPSGLDNYEQYF; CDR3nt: TGTGCCAGCAGCTCGCCCTCCGGACTAGATAATTACGAGCAGTACTTC
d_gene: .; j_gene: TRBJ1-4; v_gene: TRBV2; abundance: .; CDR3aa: CASRVGSGVDEKLFF; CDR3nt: TGTGCCAGCAGAGTGGGAAGCGGCGTGGATGAAAAACTGTTTTTT
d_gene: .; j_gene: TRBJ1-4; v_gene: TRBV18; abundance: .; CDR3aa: CASSPGEGREKLFF; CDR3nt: TGTGCCAGCTCACCCGGGGAGGGTCGTGAAAAACTGTTTTTT
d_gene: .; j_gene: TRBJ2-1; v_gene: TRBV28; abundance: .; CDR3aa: CASSIDGSSYNEQFF; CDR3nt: TGTGCCAGCAGTATAGACGGGAGCTCCTACAATGAGCAGTTCTTC
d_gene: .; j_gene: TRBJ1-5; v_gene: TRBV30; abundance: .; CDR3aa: CAWSVQGLSNQPQHF; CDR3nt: TGTGCCTGGAGTGTTCAGGGGCTTAGCAATCAGCCCCAGCATTTT
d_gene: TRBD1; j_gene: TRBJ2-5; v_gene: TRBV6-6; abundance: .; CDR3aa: CASSARQGETQYF; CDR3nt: TGTGCCAGCAGTGCTCGACAGGGAGAGACCCAGTACTTC
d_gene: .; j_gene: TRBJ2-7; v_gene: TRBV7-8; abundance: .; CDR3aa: CASSPGQHEQYF; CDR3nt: TGTGCCAGCAGCCCCGGGCAACACGAGCAGTACTTC
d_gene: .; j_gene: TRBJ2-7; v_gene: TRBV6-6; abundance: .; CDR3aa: CASSYEGLAYEQYF; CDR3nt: TGTGCCAGCAGTTACGAGGGTTTAGCCTACGAGCAGTACTTC
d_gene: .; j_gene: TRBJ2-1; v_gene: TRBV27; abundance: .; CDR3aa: CASSRRVSEQFF; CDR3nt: TGTGCCAGCAGTCGCAGGGTTAGTGAGCAGTTCTTC
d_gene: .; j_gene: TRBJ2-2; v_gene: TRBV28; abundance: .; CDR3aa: CASSFGRVRKNTGELFF; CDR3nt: TGTGCCAGCAGTTTCGGGCGTGTGCGGAAAAACACCGGGGAGCTGTTTTTT
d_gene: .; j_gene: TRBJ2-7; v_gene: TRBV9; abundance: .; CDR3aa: CASSVRQSSYEQYF; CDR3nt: TGTGCCAGCAGCGTACGACAGAGCTCCTACGAGCAGTACTTC
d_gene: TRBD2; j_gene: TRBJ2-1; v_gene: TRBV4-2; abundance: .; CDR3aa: CASSQDILAGGPHEQFF; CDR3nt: TGTGCCAGCAGCCAAGACATACTAGCGGGAGGGCCACATGAGCAGTTCTTC
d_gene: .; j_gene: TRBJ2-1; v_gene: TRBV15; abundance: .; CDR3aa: CATSGRSFEQFF; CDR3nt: TGTGCCACCAGCGGCAGAAGTTTTGAGCAGTTCTTC
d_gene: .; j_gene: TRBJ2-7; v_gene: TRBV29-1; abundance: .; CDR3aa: CSVEDGTKSPYEQYF; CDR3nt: TGCAGCGTTGAAGACGGGACAAAATCCCCCTACGAGCAGTACTTC
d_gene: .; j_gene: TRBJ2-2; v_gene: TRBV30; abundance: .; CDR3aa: CAWSVRGENTGELFF; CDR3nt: TGTGCCTGGAGTGTACGCGGGGAAAACACCGGGGAGCTGTTTTTT
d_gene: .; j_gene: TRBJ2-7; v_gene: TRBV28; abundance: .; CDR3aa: CASTQGDRSYEQYF; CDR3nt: TGTGCCAGCACCCAAGGCGACAGATCCTACGAGCAGTACTTC
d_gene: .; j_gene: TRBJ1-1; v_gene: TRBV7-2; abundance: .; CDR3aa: CASSLVGVEAFF; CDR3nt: TGTGCCAGCAGCTTAGTTGGGGTAGAAGCTTTCTTT
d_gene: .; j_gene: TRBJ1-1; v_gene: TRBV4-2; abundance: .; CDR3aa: CASSQDWRGVGEAFF; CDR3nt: TGTGCCAGCAGCCAAGACTGGAGAGGGGTAGGTGAAGCTTTCTTT
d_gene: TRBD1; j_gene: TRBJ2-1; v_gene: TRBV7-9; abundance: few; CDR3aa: CASTSTGENYNEQFF; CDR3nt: TGTGCCAGCACCTCGACAGGGGAAAACTACAATGAGCAGTTCTTC
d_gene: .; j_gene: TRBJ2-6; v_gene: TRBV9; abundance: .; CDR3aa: CASSVSGTSSGANVLTF; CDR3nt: TGTGCCAGCAGCGTATCAGGGACAAGCTCTGGGGCCAACGTCCTGACTTTC
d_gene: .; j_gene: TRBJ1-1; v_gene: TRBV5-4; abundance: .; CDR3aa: CASSNREGNTEAFF; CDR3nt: TGTGCCAGCAGCAACAGGGAAGGGAACACTGAAGCTTTCTTT
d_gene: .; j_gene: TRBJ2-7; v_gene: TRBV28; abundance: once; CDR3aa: CASSLSSTVLSSYEQYF; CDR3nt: TGTGCCAGCAGTTTAAGCTCCACTGTACTAAGCTCCTACGAGCAGTACTTC
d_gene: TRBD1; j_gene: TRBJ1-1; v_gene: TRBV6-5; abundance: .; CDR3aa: CASSYGDRENEAFF; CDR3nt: TGTGCCAGCAGTTACGGGGACAGGGAAAATGAAGCTTTCTTT
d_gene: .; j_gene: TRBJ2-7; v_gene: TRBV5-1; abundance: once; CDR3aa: CASSPGGGGPSYEQYF; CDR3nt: TGCGCCAGCAGCCCTGGGGGCGGCGGGCCCTCCTACGAGCAGTACTTC
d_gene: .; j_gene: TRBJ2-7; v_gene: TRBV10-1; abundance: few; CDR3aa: CASSPPGANEQYF; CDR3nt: TGCGCCAGCAGTCCCCCTGGGGCAAACGAGCAGTACTTC
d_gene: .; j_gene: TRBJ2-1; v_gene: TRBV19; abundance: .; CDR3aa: CASSTYSYNEQFF; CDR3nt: TGTGCCAGTAGTACCTACTCCTACAATGAGCAGTTCTTC
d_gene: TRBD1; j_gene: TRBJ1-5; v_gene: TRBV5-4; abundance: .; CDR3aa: CASSLDQGAGQPQHF; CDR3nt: TGTGCCAGCAGCTTGGATCAGGGGGCAGGTCAGCCCCAGCATTTT
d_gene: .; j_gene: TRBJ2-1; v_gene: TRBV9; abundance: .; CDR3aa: CASSASRVEQFF; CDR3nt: TGTGCCAGCAGTGCATCTCGCGTCGAGCAGTTCTTC
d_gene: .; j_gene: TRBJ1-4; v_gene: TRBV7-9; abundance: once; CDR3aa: CASSLRFGEKLFF; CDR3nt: TGTGCCAGCAGCTTAAGATTTGGCGAAAAACTGTTTTTT
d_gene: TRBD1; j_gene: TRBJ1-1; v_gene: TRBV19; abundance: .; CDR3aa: CASSSRGQGAMNTEAFF; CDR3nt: TGTGCCAGTAGTAGCCGAGGACAGGGGGCGATGAACACTGAAGCTTTCTTT
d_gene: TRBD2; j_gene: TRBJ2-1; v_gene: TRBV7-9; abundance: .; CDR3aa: CASSPSSGYDNEQFF; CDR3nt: TGTGCCAGCAGTCCCTCTAGCGGCTATGACAATGAGCAGTTCTTC
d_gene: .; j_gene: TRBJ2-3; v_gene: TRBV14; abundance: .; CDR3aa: CASSQDPGSSTDTQYF; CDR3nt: TGTGCCAGCAGCCAAGATCCAGGGTCTAGCACAGATACGCAGTATTTT
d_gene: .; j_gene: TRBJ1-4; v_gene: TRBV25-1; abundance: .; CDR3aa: CASSGYTSAQEKEKLFF; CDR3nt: TGTGCCAGCAGTGGATACACCTCCGCCCAAGAAAAGGAAAAACTGTTTTTT
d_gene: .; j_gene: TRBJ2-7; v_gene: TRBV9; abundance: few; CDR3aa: CASSGTPSYEQYF; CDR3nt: TGTGCCAGCAGCGGGACACCCTCCTACGAGCAGTACTTC
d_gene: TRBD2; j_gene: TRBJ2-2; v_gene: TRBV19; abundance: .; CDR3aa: CASSLGGLAGEVNTGELFF; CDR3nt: TGTGCCAGTAGTCTGGGGGGACTAGCGGGAGAAGTGAACACCGGGGAGCTGTTTTTT
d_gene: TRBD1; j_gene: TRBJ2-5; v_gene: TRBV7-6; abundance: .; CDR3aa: CASSSDYRGMETQYF; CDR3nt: TGTGCCAGCAGCTCCGATTACAGGGGAATGGAGACCCAGTACTTC